One sample yielded the 25 T cell receptor beta chains listed below, sequenced in a study of CD8+ T cells in alopecia areata. Treatment here: oral pan-JAK inhibitor, 5-10 mg twice daily. RNA was extracted and reverse transcribed into cDNA as the sequencing template. The method was immunoSEQ multiplex PCR; TCRdb's version includes in-frame clones alone and lacks a portion of them. The data hold roughly 190,000 clones, with roughly 66% observed a single time. The sequencing used CD4+ T cells sorted from blood, collected at week 24, from a patient treated with tofacitinib. These TCRs come from a human donor with alopecia areata.

The genes are TRBV15 and TRBJ2-6; D gene ambiguous. V gave up 9 bases and J gave up 0 bases, with 12 bases separating them. CDR1 is LNHNV, CDR2 YYDKDF, per germline (reference sequence). The CDR3 contains 15 residues. This chain's CDR3 is CATSALGSGANVLTF. For the CDR3, the DNA is TGTGCCACTTCCGCGTTGGGCTCTGGGGCCAACGTCCTGACTTTC.

The V call is TRBV5-1, the J call TRBJ1-2; 8 bases fit TRBD1. Germline lookup yields CDR1 SGHRS and CDR2 YFSETQ. The V gene end was trimmed by 0 bases and the J gene end by 8 bases; junction bases not matched to a gene: 6. CDR3 size: 14 residues. CDR3: CASSLDGQGPGYTF. Here the CDR3 DNA reads TGCGCCAGCAGCTTGGATGGACAGGGCCCCGGCTACACCTTC.

The V and J genes are TRBV29-1 and TRBJ1-2; weak D call: TRBD1 (5 bases). Germline V lookup: CDR1 SQVTM, CDR2 ANQGSEA. V was shortened by 5 bases and J by 8 bases, with 18 bases between the two germline ends. The CDR3 runs 13 residues. In DNA, the CDR3 is TGCAGCGTTACGCGGGACGCTCGGGGAGGCTACACCTTC. It codes for CSVTRDARGGYTF. The complete variable domain, with remaining parts taken from reference TRBV29-1 and TRBJ1-2, reads SAVISQKPSRDICQRGTSLTIQCQVDSQVTMMFWYRQQPGQSLTLIATANQGSEATYESGFVIDKFPISRPNLTFSTLTVSNMSPEDSSIYLCSVTRDARGGYTFGSGTRLTVV.

The rearrangement links TRBV7-2 to TRBJ2-4; 7 bases map to TRBD2. V dropped 4 bases and J dropped 1; count of bases not matched to a gene: 7. Germline CDR1 and CDR2: SGHTA and FQGNSA. The CDR3 sequence is 16 residues long. In nucleotides, the CDR3 is TGTGCCAGCAGCTCGGCTCGGGGAGGGGCCAAAAACATTCAGTACTTC. Translating gives CASSSARGGAKNIQYF. The full variable domain, completed using reference TRBV7-2 and TRBJ2-4, is GAGVSQSPSNKVTEKGKDVELRCDPISGHTALYWYRQSLGQGLEFLIYFQGNSAPDKSGLPSDRFSAERTGGSVSTLTIQRTQQEDSAVYLCASSSARGGAKNIQYFGAGTRLSVL.

The chain recombines TRBV4-2 with TRBJ2-2; D call uncertain. Trimming removed 4 bases at V and 1 base at J, with 10 bases between. CDR3 length: 15 residues. Germline CDR1 reads LGHNA; CDR2 reads YNFKEQ. The CDR3 nucleotides are TGTGCCAGCAGCCGTGGGGAACAGAACACCGGGGAGCTGTTTTTT. Its translation: CASSRGEQNTGELFF.

The chain uses TRBV5-1 and TRBJ1-2; 7 bases align to TRBD1. Looked up from germline, CDR1 is SGHRS and CDR2 is YFSETQ. The trim removed 4 bases at V and 3 bases at J, leaving 3 bases unmatched. This CDR3 spans 13 amino acids. The chain's CDR3 is CASSIGGDYGYTF. CDR3 coding DNA: TGCGCCAGCAGCATAGGGGGCGACTATGGCTACACCTTC. Drawing the rest from reference TRBV5-1 and TRBJ1-2, the complete variable domain is KAGVTQTPRYLIKTRGQQVTLSCSPISGHRSVSWYQQTPGQGLQFLFEYFSETQRNKGNFPGRFSGRQFSNSRSEMNVSTLELGDSALYLCASSIGGDYGYTFGSGTRLTVV.

This clone was detected only once. In DNA, the CDR3 is TGCAGCGTTGAATTGTTGGCAGGGAAGAACACTGAAGCTTTCTTT. It encodes CSVELLAGKNTEAFF. This rearrangement joins TRBV29-1 to TRBJ1-1, with D perhaps TRBD1 (5 bases). Germline V gene sequence: CDR1 SQVTM, CDR2 ANQGSEA. Trimming shortened V by 2 bases and J by 1 base, and 14 bases separated the two germline ends. The CDR3 totals 15 residues. The entire variable domain, with the rest obtained from reference TRBV29-1 and TRBJ1-1, is as follows: SAVISQKPSRDICQRGTSLTIQCQVDSQVTMMFWYRQQPGQSLTLIATANQGSEATYESGFVIDKFPISRPNLTFSTLTVSNMSPEDSSIYLCSVELLAGKNTEAFFGQGTRLTVV.

This clone came up once. The chain carries TRBV29-1 and TRBJ2-7; 7 bases line up with TRBD2. CDR1 is SQVTM and CDR2 is ANQGSEA in the germline V gene. J was trimmed by 6 bases and V by 0 bases; bases with no gene match: 8. The CDR3 length is 14 residues. The CDR3 DNA is TGCAGCGTTGAAGATCGGGCTAGCGGCCCCGAGCAGTACTTC. This codes for CSVEDRASGPEQYF.

The table lists this clone with a count of one. The chain uses TRBV4-1 and TRBJ1-5, with D perhaps matching TRBD1 (6 bases). V dropped 0 bases and J dropped 6 bases, with 18 bases sitting between them. This CDR3 has 17 residues. Per germline, CDR1 MGHRA and CDR2 YSYEKL. The CDR3 here is CASSQEQRQGRTQPQHF. In DNA, the CDR3 is TGCGCCAGCAGCCAAGAGCAGCGGCAGGGGCGAACTCAGCCCCAGCATTTT.

This sequence joins TRBV11-1 and TRBJ2-7; possible D gene TRBD1, 6 bases. CDR3 length: 15 amino acids. Germline CDR1 is SGHAT and CDR2 is FQDESV (reference sequence). V lost 1 base and J 2 bases, leaving 12 bases between the germline ends. CDR3 sequence reads: CASSLDRVGAYEQYF. For the CDR3, the DNA is TGTGCCAGCAGCTTAGACAGGGTCGGGGCCTACGAGCAGTACTTC.

Worth noting for this clone: Other DNA sequences in this sample translate to the same CDR3. The chain is built from TRBV5-1 and TRBJ2-5, with D uncertain. Germline-derived CDR1 and CDR2 are SGHRS and YFSETQ. The CDR3 is 12 amino acids. The germline V and J ends were trimmed by 0 bases and 5 bases, with 5 bases remaining between them. As DNA, the CDR3 is TGCGCCAGCAGCTTGGTAGGGGAGACCCAGTACTTC. Translating it yields CASSLVGETQYF.

This clone was picked up a small number of times. The genes are TRBV30 and TRBJ2-2; D is possibly TRBD1 or TRBD2 (5 bases each). The CDR3 contains 16 residues. Germline CDR1 reads GTSNPN; CDR2 reads SVGIG (reference sequence). Deletions cut 2 bases from V and 0 bases from J, with 13 bases between. This chain's CDR3 is CAWSLIQGANTGELFF. Written as DNA, the CDR3 is TGTGCCTGGAGTCTCATTCAGGGAGCGAACACCGGGGAGCTGTTTTTT.

The gene calls are TRBV29-1 and TRBJ1-1, with D perhaps TRBD1 (6 bases). The CDR3 runs 13 residues. CDR1 is SQVTM, CDR2 ANQGSEA, per germline. V lost 3 bases and J lost 3, with 11 bases in between. The CDR3 here is CSVETTGHTEAFF. CDR3 nucleotide sequence: TGCAGCGTTGAGACGACAGGACACACTGAAGCTTTCTTT. The complete variable domain, with remaining parts taken from reference TRBV29-1 and TRBJ1-1, reads SAVISQKPSRDICQRGTSLTIQCQVDSQVTMMFWYRQQPGQSLTLIATANQGSEATYESGFVIDKFPISRPNLTFSTLTVSNMSPEDSSIYLCSVETTGHTEAFFGQGTRLTVV.

There are a few counts of this clone. Distinct nucleotide sequences in the sample also encode this CDR3. This rearrangement joins TRBV29-1 to TRBJ1-1, with D unclear. The CDR3 has 13 amino acids. The germline gives CDR1 SQVTM, CDR2 ANQGSEA. The ends were cut back, 3 bases at V and 3 bases at J, with 11 bases in the middle. The CDR3 DNA reads as TGCAGCGTTGAGGGGAGGGCGGACACTGAAGCTTTCTTT. Protein: CSVEGRADTEAFF.

The table lists this clone with a few counts. The V call is TRBV6-6, the J call TRBJ2-5, with TRBD2 as a possible D gene (6 bases). Germline V gene sequence: CDR1 MNHNY, CDR2 SVGAGI (reference sequence). The CDR3 consists of 13 residues. Trimming shortened V by 2 bases and J by 4 bases, and 8 bases separated the two germline ends. CDR3 in DNA: TGTGCCAGCAGTTACACTAGCCCAGAGACCCAGTACTTC. Translating gives CASSYTSPETQYF.

This clone was detected only a few times. The same CDR3 can be traced to other DNA sequences in this sample. The genes are TRBV29-1 and TRBJ2-7; D is tentatively TRBD1 or TRBD2 (5 bases each). Germline lookup yields CDR1 SQVTM and CDR2 ANQGSEA. Trimming removed 4 bases from V and 1 base from J, with 8 bases in between. CDR3 size: 12 residues. The CDR3: CSVGDGSYEQYF. The CDR3 DNA reads as TGCAGCGTTGGGGACGGATCCTACGAGCAGTACTTC.

This clone was picked up one time. The chain has TRBV30 and TRBJ1-1, with a weak D call TRBD1 (5 bases). The germline gives CDR1 GTSNPN, CDR2 SVGIG (reference sequence). The V end lost 1 base, the J end lost 4 bases, and 7 bases lay between the germline ends. The CDR3 loop spans 12 amino acids. The CDR3 loop is CAWSAGATEAFF. CDR3 in DNA: TGTGCCTGGAGTGCCGGGGCCACTGAAGCTTTCTTT.

This clone showed up just a few times. The chain couples TRBV29-1 to TRBJ1-1, with unresolved D. V was pared by 3 bases and J by 0 bases, with 8 bases between. The CDR3 loop spans 13 amino acids. Looked up from germline, CDR1 is SQVTM and CDR2 is ANQGSEA. CDR3 region: CSVDNIMNTEAFF. CDR3 in DNA: TGCAGCGTTGATAACATTATGAACACTGAAGCTTTCTTT.

This clone was found a few times. This chain connects TRBV11-2 to TRBJ1-4; no reliable D call. The CDR3 is made up of 15 amino acids. Germline assignment: CDR1 SGHAT and CDR2 FQNNGV. Trimming took 5 bases from V and 4 from J, leaving 14 bases between them. CDR3 sequence: CASSVAAGSNEKLFF. In nucleotides, the CDR3 is TGTGCCAGCAGCGTGGCCGCTGGGAGTAATGAAAAACTGTTTTTT. Supplemented by reference TRBV11-2 and TRBJ1-4, the full variable domain reads EAGVAQSPRYKIIEKRQSVAFWCNPISGHATLYWYQQILGQGPKLLIQFQNNGVVDDSQLPKDRFSAERLKGVDSTLKIQPAKLEDSAVYLCASSVAAGSNEKLFFGSGTQLSVL.

V is TRBV6-5 and J is TRBJ1-1, with D unclear. The V gene lost 0 bases and the J gene lost 1 base, with 9 bases spanning the gap. CDR1 MNHEY and CDR2 SVGAGI come from the germline V gene. CDR3 length: 15 amino acids. CDR3 coding DNA: TGTGCCAGCAGTTACTCAGGCGCTACGAACACTGAAGCTTTCTTT. Its protein is CASSYSGATNTEAFF.

The sample holds many counts of this clone. The chain links TRBV7-2 to TRBJ2-7, with TRBD1 matching over 7 bases. Germline-derived CDR1 and CDR2 are SGHTA and FQGNSA. CDR3 length: 13 residues. Losses at the gene ends were 3 bases for V and 5 bases for J; bases not matched to a gene: 4. The CDR3 loop reads CASSFIQGDEQYF. DNA for the CDR3: TGTGCCAGCAGCTTCATCCAGGGGGACGAGCAGTACTTC.

The rearrangement links TRBV30 to TRBJ1-6, with a tentative D call TRBD1 (6 bases). CDR3 size: 13 residues. Germline V CDR1 and CDR2: GTSNPN, SVGIG (reference sequence). The germline V and J ends were trimmed by 4 bases and 7 bases, with 11 bases remaining between them. CDR3 DNA: TGTGCCTGGACCACAGGGTTAAATTCACCCCTCCACTTT. Its protein is CAWTTGLNSPLHF.

V usage is TRBV10-3 and J usage is TRBJ2-5; D perhaps matches TRBD1 (5 bases). The germline V and J ends were trimmed by 4 bases and 4 bases, with 13 bases remaining between them. Germline V gives CDR1 ENHRY, CDR2 SYGVKD. The CDR3 has 14 amino acids. The CDR3 coding sequence is TGTGCCATCAGTGCTCAGGGAAGGAGAGAGACCCAGTACTTC. Encoded protein: CAISAQGRRETQYF.

The chain uses TRBV25-1 and TRBJ2-2; D remains unclear. The CDR3 loop spans 16 amino acids. The V end was cut by 3 bases, the J end by 0 bases, with 11 bases between. Germline-derived CDR1 and CDR2 are MGHDK and SYGVNS. CDR3 loop: CASSDPPGTNTGELFF. The CDR3 region has the DNA TGTGCCAGCAGTGATCCCCCCGGAACGAACACCGGGGAGCTGTTTTTT.

This clone was counted between two and nine times. The V call is TRBV7-9, the J call TRBJ2-1, with D possibly being TRBD2 (7 bases). The CDR3 spans 16 residues. CDR1 is SEHNR, CDR2 FQNEAQ, per germline (reference sequence). Trimming stripped 4 bases from V and 9 bases from J, with 22 bases between. The CDR3 coding sequence is TGTGCCAGCAGCTCGAGAGAAGGGGGGGCCTCTCGTGAGCAGTTCTTC. This encodes CASSSREGGASREQFF.